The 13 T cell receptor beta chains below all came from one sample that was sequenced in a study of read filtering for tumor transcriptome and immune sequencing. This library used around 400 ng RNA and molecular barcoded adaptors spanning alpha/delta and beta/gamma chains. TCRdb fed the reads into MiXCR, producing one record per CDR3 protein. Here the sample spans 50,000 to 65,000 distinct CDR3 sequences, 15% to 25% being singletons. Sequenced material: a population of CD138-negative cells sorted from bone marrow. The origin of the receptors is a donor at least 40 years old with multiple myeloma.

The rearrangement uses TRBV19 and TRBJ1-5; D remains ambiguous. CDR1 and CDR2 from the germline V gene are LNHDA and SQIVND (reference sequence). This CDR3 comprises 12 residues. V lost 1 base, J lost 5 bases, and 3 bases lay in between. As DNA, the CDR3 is TGTGCCAGTAGTATAGGACATCAGCCCCAGCATTTT. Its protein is CASSIGHQPQHF.

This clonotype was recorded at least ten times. This CDR3 is CASSSPPGLDEQFF. CDR3 nucleotides: TGTGCCAGCAGTTCCCCGCCAGGGCTAGATGAGCAGTTCTTC. V usage is TRBV12-3 or TRBV12-4 and J usage is TRBJ2-1, with a possible D match to TRBD1 (5 bases). V was trimmed by 4 bases and J by 8 bases, leaving 15 bases between them. The CDR3 is 14 residues long.

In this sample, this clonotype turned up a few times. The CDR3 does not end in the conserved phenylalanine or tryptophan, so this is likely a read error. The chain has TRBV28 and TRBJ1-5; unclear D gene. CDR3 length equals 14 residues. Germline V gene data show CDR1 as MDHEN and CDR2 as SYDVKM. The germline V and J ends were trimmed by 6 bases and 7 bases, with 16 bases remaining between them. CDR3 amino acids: CASSPPSSRQPQHS. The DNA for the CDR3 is TGTGCCAGCAGCCCTCCCAGTTCGCGCCAGCCCCAGCATTCT.

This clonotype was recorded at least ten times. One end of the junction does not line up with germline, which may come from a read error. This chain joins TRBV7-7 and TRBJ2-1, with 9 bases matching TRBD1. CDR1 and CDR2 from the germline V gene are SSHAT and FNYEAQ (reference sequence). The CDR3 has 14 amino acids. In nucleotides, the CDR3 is TGTGCTAGCAGCTTAGGGGACAGGGCGAATGAGCAGTTCTTC. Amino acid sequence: CASSLGDRANEQFF.

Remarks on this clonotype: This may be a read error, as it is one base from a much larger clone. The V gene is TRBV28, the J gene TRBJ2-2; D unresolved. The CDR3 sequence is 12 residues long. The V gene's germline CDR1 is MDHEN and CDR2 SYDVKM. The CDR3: CASSLATTLLSF. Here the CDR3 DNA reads TGTGCCAGCAGTTTAGCCACCACCTTGCTGTCTTTT.

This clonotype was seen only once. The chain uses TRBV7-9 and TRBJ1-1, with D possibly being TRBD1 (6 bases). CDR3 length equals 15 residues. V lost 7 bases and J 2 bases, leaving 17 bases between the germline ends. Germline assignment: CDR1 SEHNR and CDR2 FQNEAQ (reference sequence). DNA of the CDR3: TGTGCCAGCAAAGGCCCGGGGGCAGCAAACACTGAAGCTTTCTTT. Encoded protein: CASKGPGAANTEAFF.

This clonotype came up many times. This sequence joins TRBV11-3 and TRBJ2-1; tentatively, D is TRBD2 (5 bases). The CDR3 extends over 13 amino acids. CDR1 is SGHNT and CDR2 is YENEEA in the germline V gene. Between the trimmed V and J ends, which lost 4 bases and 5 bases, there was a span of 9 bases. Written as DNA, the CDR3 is TGTGCCAGCAGCTCAGAGGAGGACAATGAGCAGTTCTTC. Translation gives CASSSEEDNEQFF.

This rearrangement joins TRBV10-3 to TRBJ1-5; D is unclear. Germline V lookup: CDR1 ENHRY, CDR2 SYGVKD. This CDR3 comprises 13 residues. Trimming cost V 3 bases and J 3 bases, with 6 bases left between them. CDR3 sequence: CAISDGPNQPQHF. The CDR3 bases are TGTGCCATCAGTGATGGCCCCAATCAGCCCCAGCATTTT.

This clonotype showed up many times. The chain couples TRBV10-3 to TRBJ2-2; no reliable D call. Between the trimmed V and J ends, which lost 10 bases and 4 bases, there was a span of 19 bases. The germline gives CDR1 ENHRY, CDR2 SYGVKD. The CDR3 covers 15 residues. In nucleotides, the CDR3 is TGTGCCACTACCGAAGGAAATCCTCCCACCGGGGAGCTGTTTTTT. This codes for CATTEGNPPTGELFF.

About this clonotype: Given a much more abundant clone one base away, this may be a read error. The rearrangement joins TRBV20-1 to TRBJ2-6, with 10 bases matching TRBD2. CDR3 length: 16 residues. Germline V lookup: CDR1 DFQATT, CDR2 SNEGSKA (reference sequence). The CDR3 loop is CSASPSGSSGANVLAF. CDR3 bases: TGCAGTGCTAGCCCTAGCGGGAGTTCTGGGGCCAACGTCCTGGCTTTC.

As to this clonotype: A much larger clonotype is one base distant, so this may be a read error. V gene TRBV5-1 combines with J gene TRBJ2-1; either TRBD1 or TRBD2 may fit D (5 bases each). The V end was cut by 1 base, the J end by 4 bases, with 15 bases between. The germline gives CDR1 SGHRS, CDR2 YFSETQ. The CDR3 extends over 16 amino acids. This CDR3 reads CASSLLGQEAYNEQFF. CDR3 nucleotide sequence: TGCGCCAGCAGCTTGCTGGGGCAGGAGGCGTACAATGAGCAGTTCTTC.

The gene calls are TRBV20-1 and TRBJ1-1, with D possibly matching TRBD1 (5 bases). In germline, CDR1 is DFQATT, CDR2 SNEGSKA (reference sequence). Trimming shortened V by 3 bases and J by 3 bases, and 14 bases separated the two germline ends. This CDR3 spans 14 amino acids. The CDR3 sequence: CSARAPGTYTEAFF. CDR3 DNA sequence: TGCAGTGCTAGGGCTCCGGGGACGTACACTGAAGCTTTCTTT.

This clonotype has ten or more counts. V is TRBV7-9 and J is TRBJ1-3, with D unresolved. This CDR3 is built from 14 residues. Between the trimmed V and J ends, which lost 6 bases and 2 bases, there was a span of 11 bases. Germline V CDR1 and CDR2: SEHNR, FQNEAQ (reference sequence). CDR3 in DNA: TGTGCCAGCAGTTGGACTCGGACTGGAAACACCATATATTTT. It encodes CASSWTRTGNTIYF.